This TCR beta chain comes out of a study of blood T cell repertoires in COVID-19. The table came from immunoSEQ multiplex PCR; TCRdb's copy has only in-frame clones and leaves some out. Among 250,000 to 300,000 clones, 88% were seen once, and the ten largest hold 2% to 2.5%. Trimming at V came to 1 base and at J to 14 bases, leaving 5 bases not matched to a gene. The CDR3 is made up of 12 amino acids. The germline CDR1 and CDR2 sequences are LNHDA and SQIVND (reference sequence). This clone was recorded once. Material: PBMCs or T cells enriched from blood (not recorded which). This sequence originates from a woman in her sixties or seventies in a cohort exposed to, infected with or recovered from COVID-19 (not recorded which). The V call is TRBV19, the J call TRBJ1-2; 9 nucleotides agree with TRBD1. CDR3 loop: CASSIGTGARTF. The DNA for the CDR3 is TGTGCCAGTAGTATAGGGACAGGGGCGAGGACCTTC.